This T cell receptor (beta chain) originates from a study of blood T cell repertoires in COVID-19. Study at large: Samples taken during acute and convalescent COVID-19 were collected in the United States, Italy and Spain. PBMCs, B-cell-depleted T cells, or T cells were the source of the cDNA or gDNA that made up the material.

Source study methods: Counts of nucleated cells, estimated from reference gene primer amplification, were obtained. Produced via immunoSEQ multiplex PCR; TCRdb's table is partial and in-frame only. The V and J calls and clone size come from that table; D and trimming were worked out from the DNA. The sample includes fewer than 200,000 clones, roughly nine tenths seen only once; the top ten take about a fifth. This CDR3 has 14 amino acids. V dropped 3 bases and J dropped 3 bases, with 11 bases sitting between them. Germline CDR1 is KGHSH and CDR2 is LQKENI. The sequence was collected from a man between 65 and 79 years old with active or convalescent COVID-19. The chain joins TRBV18 to TRBJ1-2; a possible D gene is TRBD1 (5 bases). The sample comprised peripheral blood. CDR3 bases: TGTGCCAGCTCACCCCCCCGGGGGGACTATGGCTACACCTTC. It specifies CASSPPRGDYGYTF.